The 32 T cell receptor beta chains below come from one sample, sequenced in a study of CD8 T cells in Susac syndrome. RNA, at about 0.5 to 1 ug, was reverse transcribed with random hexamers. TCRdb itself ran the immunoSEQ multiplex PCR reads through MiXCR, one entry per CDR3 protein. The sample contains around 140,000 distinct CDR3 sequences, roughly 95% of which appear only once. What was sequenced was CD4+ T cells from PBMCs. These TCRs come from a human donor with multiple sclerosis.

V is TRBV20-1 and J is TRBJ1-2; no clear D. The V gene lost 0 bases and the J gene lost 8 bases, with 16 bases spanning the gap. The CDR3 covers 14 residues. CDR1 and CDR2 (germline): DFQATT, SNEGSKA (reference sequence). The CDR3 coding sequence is TGCAGTGCTAGAGAGCGCAGTCGGGCCGAAGGCTACACCTTC. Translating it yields CSARERSRAEGYTF.

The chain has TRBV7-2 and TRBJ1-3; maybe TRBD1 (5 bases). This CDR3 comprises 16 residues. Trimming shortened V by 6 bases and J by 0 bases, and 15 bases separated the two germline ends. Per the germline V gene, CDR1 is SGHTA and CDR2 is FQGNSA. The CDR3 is CASSYRTTSSGNTIYF. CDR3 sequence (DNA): TGTGCCAGCAGTTACAGGACAACCAGCTCTGGAAACACCATATATTTT.

The CDR3 sequence is CASSSTGPYQPQHF. In nucleotides, the CDR3 is TGTGCCAGCAGCTCCACAGGGCCCTATCAGCCCCAGCATTTT. This chain connects TRBV7-8 to TRBJ1-5; weak D call: TRBD1 (6 bases). The germline V gene has CDR1 SGHVS and CDR2 FQNEAQ. Trimming took off 4 bases at V and 5 bases at J, with 12 bases between the two ends. The CDR3 runs to 14 residues.

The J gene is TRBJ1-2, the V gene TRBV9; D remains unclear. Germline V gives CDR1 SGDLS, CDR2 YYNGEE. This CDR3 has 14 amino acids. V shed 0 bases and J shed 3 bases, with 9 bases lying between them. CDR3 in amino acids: CASSVGGGYYGYTF. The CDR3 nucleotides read TGTGCCAGCAGCGTAGGTGGCGGCTACTATGGCTACACCTTC.

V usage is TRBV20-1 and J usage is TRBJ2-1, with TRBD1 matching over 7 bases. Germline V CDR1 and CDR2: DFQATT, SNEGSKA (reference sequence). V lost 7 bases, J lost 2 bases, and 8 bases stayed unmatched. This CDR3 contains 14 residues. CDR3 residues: CSVSTGTAYNEQFF. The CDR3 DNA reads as TGCAGTGTTAGTACCGGGACAGCCTACAATGAGCAGTTCTTC.

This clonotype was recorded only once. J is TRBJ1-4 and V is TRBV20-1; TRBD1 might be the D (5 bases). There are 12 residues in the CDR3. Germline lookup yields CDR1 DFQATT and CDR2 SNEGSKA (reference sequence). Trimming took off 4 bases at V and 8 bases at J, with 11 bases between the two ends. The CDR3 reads CSANPRDEKLFF. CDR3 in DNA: TGCAGTGCTAATCCCAGGGACGAAAAACTGTTTTTT.

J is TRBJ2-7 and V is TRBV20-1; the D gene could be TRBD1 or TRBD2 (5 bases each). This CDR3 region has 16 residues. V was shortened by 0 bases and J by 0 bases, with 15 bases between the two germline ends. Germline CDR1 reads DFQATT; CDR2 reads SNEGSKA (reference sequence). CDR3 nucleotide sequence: TGCAGTGCTAGAGATCGGCGGCAGGGAGCCTCCTACGAGCAGTACTTC. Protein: CSARDRRQGASYEQYF.

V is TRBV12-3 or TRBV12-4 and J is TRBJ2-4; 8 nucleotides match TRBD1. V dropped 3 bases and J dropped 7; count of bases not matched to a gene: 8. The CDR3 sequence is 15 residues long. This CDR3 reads CASSFGGQGRNIQYF. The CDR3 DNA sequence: TGTGCCAGCAGTTTCGGAGGACAGGGAAGGAACATTCAGTACTTC.

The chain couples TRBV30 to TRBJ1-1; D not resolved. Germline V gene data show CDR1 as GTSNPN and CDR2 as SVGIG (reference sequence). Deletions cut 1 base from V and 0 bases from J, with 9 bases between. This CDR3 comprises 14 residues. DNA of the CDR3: TGTGCCTGGAGTGGCTCCATCTTGAACACTGAAGCTTTCTTT. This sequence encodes CAWSGSILNTEAFF.

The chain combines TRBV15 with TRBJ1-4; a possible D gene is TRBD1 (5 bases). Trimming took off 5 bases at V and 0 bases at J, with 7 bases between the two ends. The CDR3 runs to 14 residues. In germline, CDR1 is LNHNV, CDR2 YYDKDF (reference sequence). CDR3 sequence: CATSQGTTNEKLFF. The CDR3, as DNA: TGTGCCACCAGCCAGGGTACAACTAATGAAAAACTGTTTTTT.

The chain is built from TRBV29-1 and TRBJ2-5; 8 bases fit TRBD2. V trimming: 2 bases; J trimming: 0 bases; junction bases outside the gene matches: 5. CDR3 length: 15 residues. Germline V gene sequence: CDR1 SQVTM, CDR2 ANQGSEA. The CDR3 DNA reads TGCAGCGTTGAAAGGGCGGGGGGACACCAAGAGACCCAGTACTTC. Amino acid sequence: CSVERAGGHQETQYF.

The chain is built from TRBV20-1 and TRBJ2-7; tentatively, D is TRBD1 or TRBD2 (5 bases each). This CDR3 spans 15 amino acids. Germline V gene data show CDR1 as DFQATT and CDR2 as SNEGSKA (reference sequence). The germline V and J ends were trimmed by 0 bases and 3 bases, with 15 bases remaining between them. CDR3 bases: TGCAGTGCTAGAGAGAGGGACGCTACCTTCTACGAGCAGTACTTC. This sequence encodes CSARERDATFYEQYF.

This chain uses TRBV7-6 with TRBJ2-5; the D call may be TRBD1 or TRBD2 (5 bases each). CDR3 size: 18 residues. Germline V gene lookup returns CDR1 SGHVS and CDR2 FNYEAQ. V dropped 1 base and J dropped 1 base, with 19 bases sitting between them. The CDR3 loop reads CASSLGLVSGPLQETQYF. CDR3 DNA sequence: TGTGCCAGCAGCTTAGGTCTCGTTTCGGGGCCTCTCCAAGAGACCCAGTACTTC.

The CDR3 DNA is TGCAGCGTTCCGTCCGGGTCATCAATCGGAACCACTAACTATGGCTACACCTTC. Translated, it gives CSVPSGSSIGTTNYGYTF. The chain carries TRBV29-1 and TRBJ1-2; D is undetermined. CDR1 and CDR2 from the germline V gene are SQVTM and ANQGSEA. The CDR3 spans 18 residues. Trimming left V 5 bases short and J 0 bases short, with 25 bases between.

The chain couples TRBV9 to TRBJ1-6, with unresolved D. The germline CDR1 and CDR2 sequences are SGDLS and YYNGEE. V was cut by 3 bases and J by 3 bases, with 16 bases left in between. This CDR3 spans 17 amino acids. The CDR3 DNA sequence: TGTGCCAGCAGCGCCCAATCGACCCCGGGCTATAATTCACCCCTCCACTTT. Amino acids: CASSAQSTPGYNSPLHF.

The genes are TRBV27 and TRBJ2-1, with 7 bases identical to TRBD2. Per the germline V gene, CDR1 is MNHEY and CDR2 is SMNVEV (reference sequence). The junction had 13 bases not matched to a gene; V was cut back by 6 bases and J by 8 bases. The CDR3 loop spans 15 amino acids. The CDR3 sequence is CASSPGEGVIDEQFF. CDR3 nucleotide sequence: TGTGCCAGCAGCCCTGGGGAGGGAGTGATCGATGAGCAGTTCTTC.

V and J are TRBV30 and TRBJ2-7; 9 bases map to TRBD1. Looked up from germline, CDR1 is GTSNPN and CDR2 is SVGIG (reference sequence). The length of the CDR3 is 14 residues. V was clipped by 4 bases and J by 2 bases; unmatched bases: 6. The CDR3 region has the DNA TGTGCCTGGACCCCCGGGACAGGGACCTACGAGCAGTACTTC. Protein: CAWTPGTGTYEQYF.

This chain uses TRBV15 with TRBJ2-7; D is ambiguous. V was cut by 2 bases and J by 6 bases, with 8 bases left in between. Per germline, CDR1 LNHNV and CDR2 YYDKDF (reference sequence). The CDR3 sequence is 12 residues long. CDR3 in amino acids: CATSRSTSEQYF. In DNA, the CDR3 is TGTGCCACCAGCAGATCGACCAGCGAGCAGTACTTC.

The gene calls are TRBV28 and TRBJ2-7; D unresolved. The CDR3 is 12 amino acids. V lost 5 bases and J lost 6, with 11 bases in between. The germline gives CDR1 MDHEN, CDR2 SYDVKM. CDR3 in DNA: TGTGCCAGCAGTGCTATGCCCCTCGAGCAGTACTTC. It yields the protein CASSAMPLEQYF.

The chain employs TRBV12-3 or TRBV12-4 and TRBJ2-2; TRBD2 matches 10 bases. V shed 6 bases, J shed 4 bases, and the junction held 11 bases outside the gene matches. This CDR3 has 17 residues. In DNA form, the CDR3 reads TGTGCCAGCAGCTATATTAAGGGACTAGCGACCACCGGGGAGCTGTTTTTT. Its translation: CASSYIKGLATTGELFF.

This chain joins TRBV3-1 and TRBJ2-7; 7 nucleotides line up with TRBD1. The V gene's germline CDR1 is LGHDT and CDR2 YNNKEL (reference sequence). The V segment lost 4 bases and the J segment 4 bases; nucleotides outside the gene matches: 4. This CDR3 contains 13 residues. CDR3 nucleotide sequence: TGTGCCAGCAGCCGACAGGGCCTTTACGAGCAGTACTTC. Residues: CASSRQGLYEQYF.

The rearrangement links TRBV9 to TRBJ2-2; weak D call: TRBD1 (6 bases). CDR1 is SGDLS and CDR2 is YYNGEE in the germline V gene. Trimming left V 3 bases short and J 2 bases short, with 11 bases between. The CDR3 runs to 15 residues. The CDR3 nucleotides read TGTGCCAGCAGCGCACAGGGACGTAACACCGGGGAGCTGTTTTTT. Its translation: CASSAQGRNTGELFF.

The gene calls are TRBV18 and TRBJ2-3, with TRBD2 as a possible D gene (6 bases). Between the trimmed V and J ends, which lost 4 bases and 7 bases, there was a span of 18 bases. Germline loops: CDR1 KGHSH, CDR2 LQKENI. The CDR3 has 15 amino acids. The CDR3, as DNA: TGTGCCAGCTCACGGTACTCGGGACTGCAGAATACGCAGTATTTT. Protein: CASSRYSGLQNTQYF.

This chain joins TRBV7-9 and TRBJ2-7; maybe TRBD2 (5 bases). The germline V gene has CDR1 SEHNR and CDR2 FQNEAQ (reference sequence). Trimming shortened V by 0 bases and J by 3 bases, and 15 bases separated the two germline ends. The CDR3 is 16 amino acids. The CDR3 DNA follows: TGTGCCAGCAGCTTAGCGCGAGGGAGTGGGGACTACGAGCAGTACTTC. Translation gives CASSLARGSGDYEQYF.

The CDR3 bases are TGTGCCAGCAGCCTGCCAGCAGGGCCAGATACGCAGTATTTT. It is translated as CASSLPAGPDTQYF. This chain connects TRBV7-2 to TRBJ2-3, with D maybe TRBD1 (5 bases). Trimming removed 5 bases at V and 4 bases at J, with 13 bases between. CDR3 length equals 14 residues. CDR1 is SGHTA and CDR2 is FQGNSA in the germline V gene.

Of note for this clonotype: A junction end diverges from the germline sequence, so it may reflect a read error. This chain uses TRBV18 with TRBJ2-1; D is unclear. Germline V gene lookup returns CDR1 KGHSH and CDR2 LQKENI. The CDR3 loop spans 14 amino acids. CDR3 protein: CASSPPSKLNQQFF. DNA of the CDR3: TGTGCCAGCTCACCACCGTCAAAGCTCAATCAGCAGTTCTTC.

CDR3 sequence reads: CASSLIMGEQYF. The CDR3 region has the DNA TGTGCCAGCAGTTTAATTATGGGGGAGCAGTACTTC. This chain uses TRBV28 with TRBJ2-7; no clear D. In germline, CDR1 is MDHEN, CDR2 SYDVKM. Trimming stripped 2 bases from V and 7 bases from J, with 9 bases between. This CDR3 is built from 12 residues.

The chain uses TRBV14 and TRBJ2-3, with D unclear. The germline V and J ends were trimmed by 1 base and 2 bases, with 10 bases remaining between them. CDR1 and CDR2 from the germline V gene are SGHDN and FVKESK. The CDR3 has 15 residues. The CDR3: CASSQAALTTDTQYF. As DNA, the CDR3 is TGTGCCAGCAGCCAAGCGGCGTTAACCACAGATACGCAGTATTTT.

As DNA, the CDR3 is TGTGCCTGGAGTGTACGGGGTATTGAAGCTTTCTTT. It codes for CAWSVRGIEAFF. The rearrangement links TRBV30 to TRBJ1-1; D unresolved. Trimming removed 0 bases from V and 7 bases from J, with 9 bases in between. CDR1 and CDR2 from the germline V gene are GTSNPN and SVGIG (reference sequence). The CDR3 extends over 12 amino acids.

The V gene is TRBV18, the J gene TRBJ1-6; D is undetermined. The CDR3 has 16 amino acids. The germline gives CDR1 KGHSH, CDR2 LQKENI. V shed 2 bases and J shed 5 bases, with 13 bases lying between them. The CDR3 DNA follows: TGTGCCAGCTCACCAATCCCCAGCCGGAATAATTCACCCCTCCACTTT. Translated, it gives CASSPIPSRNNSPLHF.

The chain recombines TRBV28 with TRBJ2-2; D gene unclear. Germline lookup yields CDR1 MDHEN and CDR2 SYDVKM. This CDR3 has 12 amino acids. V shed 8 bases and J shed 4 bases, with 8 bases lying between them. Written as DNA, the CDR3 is TGTGCCAGCCCTGGATCCACCGGGGAGCTGTTTTTT. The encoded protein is CASPGSTGELFF.

The CDR3: CASTLSGPSAPLHF. DNA of the CDR3: TGTGCCAGTACCCTATCCGGGCCCTCCGCACCCCTCCACTTT. This chain links TRBV19 with TRBJ1-6; no definite D call. The CDR3 is 14 amino acids. Germline lookup yields CDR1 LNHDA and CDR2 SQIVND (reference sequence). V was shortened by 7 bases and J by 11 bases, with 18 bases between the two germline ends.